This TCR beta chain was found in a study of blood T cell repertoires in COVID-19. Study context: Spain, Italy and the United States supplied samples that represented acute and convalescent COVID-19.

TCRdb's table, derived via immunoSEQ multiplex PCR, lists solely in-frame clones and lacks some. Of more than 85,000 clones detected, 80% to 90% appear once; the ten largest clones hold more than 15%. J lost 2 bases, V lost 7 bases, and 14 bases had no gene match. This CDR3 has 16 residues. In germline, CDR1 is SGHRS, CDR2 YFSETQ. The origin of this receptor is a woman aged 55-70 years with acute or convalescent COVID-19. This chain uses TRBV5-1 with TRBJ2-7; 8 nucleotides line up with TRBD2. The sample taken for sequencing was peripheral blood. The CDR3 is CASCSELERGTYEQYF. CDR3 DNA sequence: TGCGCCAGCTGCTCCGAGTTGGAGCGGGGGACCTACGAGCAGTACTTC.